This T cell receptor beta chain derives from a study of blood T cell repertoires in COVID-19 (dated by TCRdb to 2018 to 2020). Background for the entire study: Collaborator samples came from the United States, Italy and Spain and covered acute and convalescent phases of COVID-19. The prospective study material was composed of cDNA or gDNA derived from T cells, B-cell-depleted T cells, or PBMCs. Deeply sampled blood TCRbeta repertoires from subjects exposed to, actively infected with, or recovered from COVID-19 were included in the dataset. A freely available public database, intended as a resource for researchers studying the immune response to SARS-CoV-2, is where the repertoires were released. Samples were obtained from the ongoing ImmuneRACE study (first 160 participants) and from over a thousand subjects provided by 6 global collaborators. A de-identified subject ID, COVID-19 status, age in years and sex were almost always included in the sample metadata. HLA class I and class II types, where available, came from metadata supplied by the sample provider rather than from assay-based typing.

TCRbeta CDR3 regions were amplified from genomic DNA by means of the immunoSEQ Assay, a bias-controlled multiplex PCR. As for the authors' bioinformatics: Within the assay, amplification of reference gene primers was used to estimate how many nucleated cells each sample contained. To quantify the absolute abundance of each unique TCRbeta CDR3 rearrangement, sequence reads were collapsed and filtered. For each sample, productive Simpson clonality was calculated by taking the square root of Simpson's diversity index across productive rearrangements. TCRdb mirrors the immuneACCESS table, restricted to in-frame sequences. Some clones are absent from its copies; in checked studies, under half trace to an unresolved V gene, and the reason for the others is unknown. Clone size and V and J calls were adopted from that table, with D and trimming inferred from the DNA. In this sample the table shows under 400,000 clones, 88% of which occur a single time. The top ten clones comprise around 0.92% of the sample.

Regarding this clone: Its antigen has not been determined. Base qualities are missing; no much larger clone stands one base away.

General study outcomes and caveats: The amount of clinical and demographic metadata varied by source and participant and was provided uncurated.

Participants in the prospective study were enrolled through a virtual design, were aged roughly 18 to 90 years, and lived in under 25 United States geographic areas. In the prospective study, cohorts were assigned on the basis of participant-reported clinical history obtained from a screening survey and a study questionnaire. A participant counted as exposed if, within 2 weeks of entering the study, that participant had been in contact with someone who had a PCR-confirmed or clinician-diagnosed COVID-19 case. In the prospective study, mobile phlebotomists collected whole blood, serum and a nasopharyngeal or oropharyngeal swab from each participant. Prospective study participants could optionally give additional blood draws and questionnaires over an approximately two-month period. Before DNA extraction, prospective study blood samples were shipped either frozen or at room temperature. V lost 5 bases and J lost 1 base, and the count of bases not matched to a germline gene is 4. Via the germline V gene, CDR1 is SGHVS and CDR2 FQNEAQ. Including the terminal cysteine and phenylalanine, the CDR3 comprises 15 residues. Only the CDR3 DNA stays, 45 bases, in frame from base 1.

This clonotype was obtained from a woman aged 25 to 39 who had been exposed to COVID-19. Specimen: PBMCs or T cells enriched from blood (not recorded which). The chain is made from TRBV7-8 and TRBJ2-7, and TRBD2 aligns with 11 junction nucleotides. The nucleotide sequence is TGTGCCAGCAGCGGAGGGACTAGCGGTTCCTACGAGCAGTACTTC. Its coded protein is CASSGGTSGSYEQYF. The CDR3 plus the reference TRBV7-8 and TRBJ2-7 genes for the other parts give the full variable domain: GAGVSQSPRYKVAKRGQDVALRCDPISGHVSLFWYQQALGQGPEFLTYFQNEAQLDKSGLPSDRFFAERPEGSVSTLKIQRTQQEDSAVYLCASSGGTSGSYEQYFGPGTRLTVT.